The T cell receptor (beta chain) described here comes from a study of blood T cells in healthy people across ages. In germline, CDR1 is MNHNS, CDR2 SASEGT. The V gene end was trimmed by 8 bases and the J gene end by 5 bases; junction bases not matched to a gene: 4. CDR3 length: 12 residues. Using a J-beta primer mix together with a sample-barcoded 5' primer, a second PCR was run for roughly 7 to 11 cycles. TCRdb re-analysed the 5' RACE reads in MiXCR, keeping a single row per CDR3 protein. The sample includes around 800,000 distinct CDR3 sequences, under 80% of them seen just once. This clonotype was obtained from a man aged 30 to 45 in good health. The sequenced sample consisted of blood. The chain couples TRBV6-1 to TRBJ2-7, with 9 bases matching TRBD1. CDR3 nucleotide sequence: TGTGCCAGCGGACAGGGGAGGAACGAGCAGTACTTC. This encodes CASGQGRNEQYF.